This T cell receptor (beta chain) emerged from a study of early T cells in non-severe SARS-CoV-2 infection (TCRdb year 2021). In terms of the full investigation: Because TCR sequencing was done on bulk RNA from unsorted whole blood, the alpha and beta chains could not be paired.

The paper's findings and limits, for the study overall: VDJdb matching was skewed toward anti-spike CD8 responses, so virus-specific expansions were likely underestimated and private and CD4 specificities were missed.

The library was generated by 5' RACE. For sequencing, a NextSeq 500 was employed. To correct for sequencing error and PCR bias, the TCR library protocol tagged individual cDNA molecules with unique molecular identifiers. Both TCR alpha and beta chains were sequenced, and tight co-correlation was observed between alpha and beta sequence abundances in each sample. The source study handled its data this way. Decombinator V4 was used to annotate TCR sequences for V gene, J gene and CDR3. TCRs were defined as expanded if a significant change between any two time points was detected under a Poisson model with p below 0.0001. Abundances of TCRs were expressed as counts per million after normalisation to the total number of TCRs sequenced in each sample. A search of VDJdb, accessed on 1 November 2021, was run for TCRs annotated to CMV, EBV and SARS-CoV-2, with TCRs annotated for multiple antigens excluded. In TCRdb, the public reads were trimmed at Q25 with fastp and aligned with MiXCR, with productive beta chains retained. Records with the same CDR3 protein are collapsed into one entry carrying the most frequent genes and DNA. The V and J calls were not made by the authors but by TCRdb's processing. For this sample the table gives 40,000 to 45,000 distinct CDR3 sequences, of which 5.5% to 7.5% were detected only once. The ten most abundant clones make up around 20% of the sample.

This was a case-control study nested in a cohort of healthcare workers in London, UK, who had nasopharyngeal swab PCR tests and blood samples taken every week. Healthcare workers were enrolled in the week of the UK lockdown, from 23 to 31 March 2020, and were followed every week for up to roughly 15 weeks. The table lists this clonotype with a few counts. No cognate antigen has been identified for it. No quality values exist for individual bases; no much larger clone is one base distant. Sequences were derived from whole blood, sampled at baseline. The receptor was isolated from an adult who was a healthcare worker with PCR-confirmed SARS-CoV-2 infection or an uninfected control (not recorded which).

The encoded CDR3 is CASSPLAGEYEQYF. The DNA sequence is as follows: TGTGCCAGCAGTCCACTAGCGGGGGAGTACGAGCAGTACTTC. In this chain, TRBV6-5 is recombined with TRBJ2-7, with TRBD2 matching 11 junction bases. CDR1 and CDR2 (MNHEY, SVGAGI) derive from the germline V gene. After removal of 5 bases from V and 4 bases from J, the junction retains 4 bases not matched to a gene. The CDR3, from cysteine to phenylalanine, totals 14 residues. Of the read, only the CDR3 DNA is kept; its 42 bases are in frame from base 1.